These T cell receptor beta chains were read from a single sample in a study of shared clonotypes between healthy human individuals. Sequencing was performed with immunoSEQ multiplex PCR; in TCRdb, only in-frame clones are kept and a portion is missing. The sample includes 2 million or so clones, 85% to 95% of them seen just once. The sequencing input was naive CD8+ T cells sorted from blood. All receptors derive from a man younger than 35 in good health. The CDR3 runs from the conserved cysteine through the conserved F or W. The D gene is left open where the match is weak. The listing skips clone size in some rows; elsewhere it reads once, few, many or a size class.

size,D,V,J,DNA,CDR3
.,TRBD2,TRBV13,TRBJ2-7,TGTGCCAGCAGTCCCAAGGGGCGGGAGTTTCCCCACGAGCAGTACTTC,CASSPKGREFPHEQYF
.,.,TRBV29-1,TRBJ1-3,TGCAGCGTTGAAGATCCCCAGGAGGGCTCTGGAAACACCATATATTTT,CSVEDPQEGSGNTIYF
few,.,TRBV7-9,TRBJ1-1,TGTGCCAGCAGCTTAGCGGACGGCACTGAAGCTTTCTTT,CASSLADGTEAFF
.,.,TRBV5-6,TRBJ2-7,TGTGCCAGCAGCACCTTCCGGGACCCATTCTACGAGCAGTACTTC,CASSTFRDPFYEQYF
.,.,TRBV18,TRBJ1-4,TGTGCCAGCTCACCAATCGGGGAAAAACTGTTTTTT,CASSPIGEKLFF
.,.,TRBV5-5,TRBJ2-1,TGTGCCAGCAGCTTGTTCGACTACAATGAGCAGTTCTTC,CASSLFDYNEQFF
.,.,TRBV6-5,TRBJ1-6,TGTGCCAGCAGTTCAGGGCCCGGCGGCAATTCACCCCTCCACTTT,CASSSGPGGNSPLHF
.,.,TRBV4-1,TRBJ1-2,TGCGCCAGCAGCCAAGTACCCGGGAACTATGGCTACACCTTC,CASSQVPGNYGYTF
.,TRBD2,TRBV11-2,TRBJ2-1,TGTGCCAGCAGCTTAGTCTCGGCTAGCGGGGTCTTCGATGAGCAGTTCTTC,CASSLVSASGVFDEQFF
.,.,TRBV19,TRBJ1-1,TGTGCCAGTAGTATTCTTAGCGGGAACACTGAAGCTTTCTTT,CASSILSGNTEAFF
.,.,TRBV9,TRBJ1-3,TGTGCCAGCAGCCCGGACGTTAGCTCTGGAAACACCATATATTTT,CASSPDVSSGNTIYF
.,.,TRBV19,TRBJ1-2,TGTGCCAGTAGTATATCAGACGGGGATGGCTACACCTTC,CASSISDGDGYTF
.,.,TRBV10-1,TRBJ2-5,TGCGCCAGCAGTGATGGGGGAGAGACCCAGTACTTC,CASSDGGETQYF
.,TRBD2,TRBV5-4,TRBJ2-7,TGTGCCAGCAGCGATCCGGGACTAGCGGGCTACGAGCAGTACTTC,CASSDPGLAGYEQYF
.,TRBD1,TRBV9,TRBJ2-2,TGTGCCAGCAGCTTCCCGTCGGGGACAGGGGTTACCGGGGAGCTGTTTTTT,CASSFPSGTGVTGELFF
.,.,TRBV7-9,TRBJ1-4,TGTGCCATACTAGACAGCTCCAATGAAAAACTGTTTTTT,CAILDSSNEKLFF
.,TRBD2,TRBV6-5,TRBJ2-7,TGTGCCAGCAGTTACGGCGGGGGAACCTACGAGCAGTACTTC,CASSYGGGTYEQYF
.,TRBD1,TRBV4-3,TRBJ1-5,TGCGCCAGCAGCCTCGTGACAGGGCCCAATCAGCCCCAGCATTTT,CASSLVTGPNQPQHF
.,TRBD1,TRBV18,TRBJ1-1,TGTGCCAGCTCATCTTCCGGGACAGCCTTACGTCCGCAGGAGTTCACTGAAGCTTTCTTT,CASSSSGTALRPQEFTEAFF
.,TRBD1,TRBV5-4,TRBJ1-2,TGTGCCAGCAGCTCAGGACAGGGTAACTATGGCTACACCTTC,CASSSGQGNYGYTF
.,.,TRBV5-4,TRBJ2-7,TGTGCCAGCAGCTTGGATAGCACCTACTACGAGCAGTACTTC,CASSLDSTYYEQYF
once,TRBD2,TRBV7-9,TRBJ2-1,TGTGCCAGCAGCCCCCCTAGCGGTGAGCAGTTCTTC,CASSPPSGEQFF
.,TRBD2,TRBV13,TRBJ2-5,TGTGCCAGCAGCTTAGGGCGTAGCGGGGCCCAAGAGACCCAGTACTTC,CASSLGRSGAQETQYF
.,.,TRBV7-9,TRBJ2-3,TGTGCCAGCAGCTTAGTAGGGGTCAGCACAGATACGCAGTATTTT,CASSLVGVSTDTQYF
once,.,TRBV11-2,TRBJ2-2,TGTGCCAGCAGCTTAGAAGGGGGGGTTAACACCGGGGAGCTGTTTTTT,CASSLEGGVNTGELFF
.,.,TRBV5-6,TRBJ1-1,TGTGCCAGCAGCTTGGAGGGGGTTACTGAAGCTTTCTTT,CASSLEGVTEAFF
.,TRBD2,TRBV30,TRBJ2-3,TGTGCCTGGAGTGATCCGGGACTAGCGGGGGAAGATACGCAGTATTTT,CAWSDPGLAGEDTQYF
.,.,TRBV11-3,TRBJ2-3,TGTGCCAGCAGCTTTGGAGGGGGCGATACGCAGTATTTT,CASSFGGGDTQYF
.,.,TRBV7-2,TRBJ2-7,TGTGCCAGCAGCTCCTACAGGGAGTCCGGGTACGAGCAGTACTTC,CASSSYRESGYEQYF
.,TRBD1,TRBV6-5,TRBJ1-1,TGTGCCAGCAGCTACCGGGGCACAGGGGAAGACACTGAAGCTTTCTTT,CASSYRGTGEDTEAFF
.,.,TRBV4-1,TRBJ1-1,TGCGCCAGCAATTGGGCGGGGGAAGAAACTGAAGCTTTCTTT,CASNWAGEETEAFF
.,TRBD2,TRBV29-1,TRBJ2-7,TGCAGCGTTGAAAATTCGGGAGGGCCCCAAAGCTCCTACGAGCAGTACTTC,CSVENSGGPQSSYEQYF
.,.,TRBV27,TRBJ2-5,TGTGCCAGCAGCTTTTCCTCAGGGGAGGTTCAAGAGACCCAGTACTTC,CASSFSSGEVQETQYF
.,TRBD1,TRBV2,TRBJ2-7,TGTGCCAGCAGGACAGGGGACGCCTACGAGCAGTACTTC,CASRTGDAYEQYF
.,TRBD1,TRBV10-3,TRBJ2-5,TGTGCCATCGGGCAGGGGGCCTTAGAAGGCCAAGAGACCCAGTACTTC,CAIGQGALEGQETQYF
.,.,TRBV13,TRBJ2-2,TGTGCCAGCAGCTCACGATTAGTGGGGGCAAGTAGCACCGGGGAGCTGTTTTTT,CASSSRLVGASSTGELFF
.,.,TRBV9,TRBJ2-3,TGTGCCAGCAGCGTGGAGGGGGCCCCCCTCACAGATACGCAGTATTTT,CASSVEGAPLTDTQYF